This TCR beta chain was retrieved from a study of regulatory T cells in long-lasting Graves disease. The CDR3 totals 19 residues. Germline CDR1 reads ENHRY; CDR2 reads SYGVKD. Losses at the gene ends were 3 bases for V and 0 bases for J; bases not matched to a gene: 14. CDR3-region Arm-PCR and iRepertoire HTBI primers produced the TCR beta libraries. TCRdb re-derived calls from the multiplex PCR reads in MiXCR, one entry per CDR3 protein. The top ten clones hold 22% of a sample with roughly 420,000 distinct CDR3 sequences, about a sixth of them seen once. Time point: newly diagnosed GD, antithyroid drugs for less than 3 months. From RNA extracted from PBMCs, the TCR library was made. This clonotype was counted many times.

The chain couples TRBV10-3 to TRBJ2-5; 9 positions agree with TRBD2. Sequenced here: peripheral blood mononuclear cells (PBMCs), sampled at new diagnosis, from a patient treated with antithyroid drugs. The source is a female donor with Graves disease. CDR3 protein: CAISDSVSGRNEYQETQYF. CDR3 bases: TGTGCCATCAGTGATTCGGTCAGCGGGAGGAACGAGTACCAAGAGACCCAGTACTTC.